This T cell receptor beta chain comes out of a study of shared clonotypes between healthy human individuals. The study enrolled healthy HIV-negative adults without recent acute infections or vaccinations as donors. Deep-level running was used for the assay. Investigators spread the genomic DNA of each subset evenly over several immunoSEQ plates. Unsorted PBMC samples were amplified in replicate PCRs containing roughly 0.3 ug DNA, roughly 30,000 T cell genomes. Clones were sequenced by immunoSEQ multiplex PCR, and TCRdb holds only the in-frame ones, with some missing. The data contain some 500,000 clones, roughly 78% of them singletons. V was cut by 10 bases and J by 7 bases, with 28 bases left in between. The CDR3 runs to 17 residues. Germline CDR1 reads SEHNR; CDR2 reads FQNEAQ (reference sequence).

Sequencing was done on a sample of PBMCs. The rearrangement links TRBV7-9 to TRBJ1-4; perhaps TRBD1 as D (5 bases). This clonotype originated in a woman in her 40s in good health. Some clones in this sample may be carry-over from other donors' samples. The CDR3 sequence: CATQRGHVLVMPEKLFF. The CDR3 DNA sequence: TGTGCCACCCAGAGGGGTCATGTACTTGTTATGCCTGAAAAACTGTTTTTT.